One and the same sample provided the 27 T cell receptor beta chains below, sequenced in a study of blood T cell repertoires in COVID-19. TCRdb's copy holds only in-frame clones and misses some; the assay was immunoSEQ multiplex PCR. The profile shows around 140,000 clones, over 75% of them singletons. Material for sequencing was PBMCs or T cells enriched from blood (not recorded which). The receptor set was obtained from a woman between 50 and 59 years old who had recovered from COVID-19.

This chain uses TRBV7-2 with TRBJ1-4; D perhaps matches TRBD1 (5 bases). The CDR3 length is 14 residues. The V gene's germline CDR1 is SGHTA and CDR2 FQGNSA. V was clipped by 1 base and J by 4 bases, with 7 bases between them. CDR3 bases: TGTGCCAGCAGCTTAGTGGGGCATAATGAAAAACTGTTTTTT. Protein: CASSLVGHNEKLFF.

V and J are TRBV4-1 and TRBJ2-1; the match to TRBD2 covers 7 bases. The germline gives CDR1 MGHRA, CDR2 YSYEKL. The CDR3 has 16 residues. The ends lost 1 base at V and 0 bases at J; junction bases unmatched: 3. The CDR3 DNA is TGCGCCAGCAGCCAAGGGCTAGCGGCCTCCTACAATGAGCAGTTCTTC. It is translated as CASSQGLAASYNEQFF.

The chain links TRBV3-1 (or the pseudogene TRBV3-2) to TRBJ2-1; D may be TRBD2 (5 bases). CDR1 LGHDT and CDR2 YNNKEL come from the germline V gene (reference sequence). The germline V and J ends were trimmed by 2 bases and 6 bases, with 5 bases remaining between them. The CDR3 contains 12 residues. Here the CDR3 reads CASSQSGNEQFF. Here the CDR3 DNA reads TGTGCCAGCAGCCAAAGCGGCAATGAGCAGTTCTTC.

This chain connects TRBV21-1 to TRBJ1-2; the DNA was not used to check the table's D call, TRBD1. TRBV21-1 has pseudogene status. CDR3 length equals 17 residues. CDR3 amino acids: CASSKGDREVSNYGYTF. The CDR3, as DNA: TGTGCCAGCAGCAAAGGGGACAGGGAAGTATCTAACTATGGCTACACCTTC.

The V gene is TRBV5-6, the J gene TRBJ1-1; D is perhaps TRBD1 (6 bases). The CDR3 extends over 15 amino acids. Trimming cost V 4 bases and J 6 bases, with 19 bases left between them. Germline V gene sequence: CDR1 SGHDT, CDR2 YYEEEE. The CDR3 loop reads CASSAYHRDVPEAFF. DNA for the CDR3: TGTGCCAGCAGCGCCTACCACAGGGACGTTCCTGAAGCTTTCTTT. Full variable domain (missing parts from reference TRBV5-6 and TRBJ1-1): DAGVTQSPTHLIKTRGQQVTLRCSPKSGHDTVSWYQQALGQGPQFIFQYYEEEERQRGNFPDRFSGHQFPNYSSELNVNALLLGDSALYLCASSAYHRDVPEAFFGQGTRLTVV.

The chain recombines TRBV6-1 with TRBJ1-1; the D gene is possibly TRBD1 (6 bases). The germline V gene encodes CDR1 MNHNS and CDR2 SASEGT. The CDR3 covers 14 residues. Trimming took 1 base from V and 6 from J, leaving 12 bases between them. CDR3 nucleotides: TGTGCCAGCAGTGAAGAACAGGGTATTTCTGAAGCTTTCTTT. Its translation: CASSEEQGISEAFF.

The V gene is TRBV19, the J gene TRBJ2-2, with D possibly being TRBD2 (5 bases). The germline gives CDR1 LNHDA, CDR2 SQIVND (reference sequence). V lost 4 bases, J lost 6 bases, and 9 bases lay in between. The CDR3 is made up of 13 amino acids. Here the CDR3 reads CASSTRVPGELFF. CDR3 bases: TGTGCCAGTAGTACGAGGGTTCCCGGGGAGCTGTTTTTT.

For the CDR3, the DNA is TGTGCCAGCAGCTATCTAGGTGGTCCGACCGGGGAGCTGTTTTTT. It codes for CASSYLGGPTGELFF. The chain has TRBV7-3 and TRBJ2-2, with D hard to call. Germline V gives CDR1 SGHTA, CDR2 FQGTGA. V shed 4 bases and J shed 5 bases, with 14 bases lying between them. The CDR3 consists of 15 residues.

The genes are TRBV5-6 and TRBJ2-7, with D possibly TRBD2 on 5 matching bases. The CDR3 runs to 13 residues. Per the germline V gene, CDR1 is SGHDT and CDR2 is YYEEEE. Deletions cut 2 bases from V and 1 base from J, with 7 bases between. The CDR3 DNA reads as TGTGCCAGCAGCTTCGGGGTGTCCTACGAGCAGTACTTC. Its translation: CASSFGVSYEQYF. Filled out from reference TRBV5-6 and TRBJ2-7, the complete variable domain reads DAGVTQSPTHLIKTRGQQVTLRCSPKSGHDTVSWYQQALGQGPQFIFQYYEEEERQRGNFPDRFSGHQFPNYSSELNVNALLLGDSALYLCASSFGVSYEQYFGPGTRLTVT.

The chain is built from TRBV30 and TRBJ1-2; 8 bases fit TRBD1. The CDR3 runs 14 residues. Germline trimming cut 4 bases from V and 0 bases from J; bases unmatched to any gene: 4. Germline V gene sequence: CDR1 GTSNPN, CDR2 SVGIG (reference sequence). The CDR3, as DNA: TGTGCCTGGACCGGACAGGGAGCTAACTATGGCTACACCTTC. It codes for CAWTGQGANYGYTF.

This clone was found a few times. The CDR3 reads CASSPQDTLNTEAFF. For the CDR3, the DNA is TGTGCCAGCAGCCCTCAGGACACCTTGAACACTGAAGCTTTCTTT. J is TRBJ1-1 and V is TRBV5-5; possible D gene TRBD1, 5 bases. CDR1 SGHKS and CDR2 YYEKEE come from the germline V gene (reference sequence). Between the trimmed V and J ends, which lost 4 bases and 0 bases, there was a span of 13 bases. The CDR3 totals 15 residues.

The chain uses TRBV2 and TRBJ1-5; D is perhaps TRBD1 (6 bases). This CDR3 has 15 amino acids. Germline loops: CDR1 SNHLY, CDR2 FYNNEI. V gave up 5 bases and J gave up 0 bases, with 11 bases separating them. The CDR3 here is CASSRQENSNQPQHF. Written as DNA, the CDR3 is TGTGCCAGCAGTAGACAGGAGAATAGCAATCAGCCCCAGCATTTT.

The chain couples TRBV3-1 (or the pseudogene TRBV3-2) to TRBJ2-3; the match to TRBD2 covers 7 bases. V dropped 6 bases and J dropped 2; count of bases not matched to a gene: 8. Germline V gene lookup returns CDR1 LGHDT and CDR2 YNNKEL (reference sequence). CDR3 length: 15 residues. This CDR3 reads CASSPGLLATDTQYF. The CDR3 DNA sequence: TGTGCCAGCAGTCCGGGACTACTCGCCACAGATACGCAGTATTTT.

The DNA of the CDR3 is TGTGCCAGCAGACAGGGTACTGAAGCTTTCTTT. Translation: CASRQGTEAFF. The chain is built from TRBV6-5 and TRBJ1-1; maybe TRBD1 (6 bases). Trimming removed 6 bases at V and 5 bases at J, with 7 bases between. This CDR3 has 11 residues. Germline CDR1 MNHEY, CDR2 SVGAGI.

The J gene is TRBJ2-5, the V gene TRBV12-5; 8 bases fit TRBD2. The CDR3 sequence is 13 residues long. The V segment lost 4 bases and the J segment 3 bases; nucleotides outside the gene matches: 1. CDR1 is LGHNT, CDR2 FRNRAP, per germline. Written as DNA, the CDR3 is TGTGCTAGTGGTTCGGGACTAGAAGAGACCCAGTACTTC. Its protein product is CASGSGLEETQYF.

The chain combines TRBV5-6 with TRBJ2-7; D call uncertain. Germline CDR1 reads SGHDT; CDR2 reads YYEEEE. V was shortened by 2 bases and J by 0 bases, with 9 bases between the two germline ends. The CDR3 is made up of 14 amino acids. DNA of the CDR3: TGTGCCAGCAGCTTTGGCGACAACTCCTACGAGCAGTACTTC. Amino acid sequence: CASSFGDNSYEQYF.

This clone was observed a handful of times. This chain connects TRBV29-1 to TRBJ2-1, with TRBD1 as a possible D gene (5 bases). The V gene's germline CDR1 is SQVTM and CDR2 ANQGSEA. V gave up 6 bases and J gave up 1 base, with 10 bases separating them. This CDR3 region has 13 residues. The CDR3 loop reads CSVLQGSYNEQFF. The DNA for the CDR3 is TGCAGCGTGTTGCAGGGATCCTACAATGAGCAGTTCTTC.

The CDR3 DNA sequence: TGTGCCAGTAGCCAATCGGTCAGGGAGACCCAGTACTTC. It specifies CASSQSVRETQYF. This chain joins TRBV19 and TRBJ2-5; D not certain. V was trimmed by 6 bases and J by 5 bases, leaving 13 bases between them. CDR3 length: 13 residues. Looked up from germline, CDR1 is LNHDA and CDR2 is SQIVND (reference sequence).

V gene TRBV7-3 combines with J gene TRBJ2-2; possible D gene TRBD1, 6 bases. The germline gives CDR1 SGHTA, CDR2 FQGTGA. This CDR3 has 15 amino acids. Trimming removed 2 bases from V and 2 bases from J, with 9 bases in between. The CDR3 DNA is TGTGCCAGCAGCTTATCGGGACACAACACCGGGGAGCTGTTTTTT. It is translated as CASSLSGHNTGELFF.

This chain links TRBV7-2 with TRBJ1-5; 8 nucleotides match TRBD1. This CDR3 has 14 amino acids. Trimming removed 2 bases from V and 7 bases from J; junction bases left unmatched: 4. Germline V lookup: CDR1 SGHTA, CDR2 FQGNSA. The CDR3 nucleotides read TGTGCCAGCAGCTTAAAGACAGGGGAACAGCCCCAGCATTTT. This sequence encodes CASSLKTGEQPQHF. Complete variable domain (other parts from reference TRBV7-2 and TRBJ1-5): GAGVSQSPSNKVTEKGKDVELRCDPISGHTALYWYRQSLGQGLEFLIYFQGNSAPDKSGLPSDRFSAERTGGSVSTLTIQRTQQEDSAVYLCASSLKTGEQPQHFGDGTRLSIL.

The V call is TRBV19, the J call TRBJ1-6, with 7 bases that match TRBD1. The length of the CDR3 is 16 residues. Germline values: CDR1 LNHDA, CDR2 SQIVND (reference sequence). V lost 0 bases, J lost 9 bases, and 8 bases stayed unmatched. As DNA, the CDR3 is TGTGCCAGTAGTATAGAGGGGACAGCTGGGGGTTCACCCCTCCACTTT. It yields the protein CASSIEGTAGGSPLHF.

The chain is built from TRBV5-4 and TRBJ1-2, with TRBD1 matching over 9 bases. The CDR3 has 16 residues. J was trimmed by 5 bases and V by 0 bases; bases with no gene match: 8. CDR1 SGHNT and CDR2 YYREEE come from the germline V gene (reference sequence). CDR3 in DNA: TGTGCCAGCAGCTTGGGTTCCCCGGGACAGGGATATGGCTACACCTTC. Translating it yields CASSLGSPGQGYGYTF. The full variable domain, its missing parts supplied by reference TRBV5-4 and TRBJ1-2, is ETGVTQSPTHLIKTRGQQVTLRCSSQSGHNTVSWYQQALGQGPQFIFQYYREEENGRGNFPPRFSGLQFPNYSSELNVNALELDDSALYLCASSLGSPGQGYGYTFGSGTRLTVV.

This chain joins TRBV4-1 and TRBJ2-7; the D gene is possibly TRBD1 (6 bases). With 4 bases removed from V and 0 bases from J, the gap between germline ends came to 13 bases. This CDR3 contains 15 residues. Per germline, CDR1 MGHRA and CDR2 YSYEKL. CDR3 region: CASSLNPGVSYEQYF. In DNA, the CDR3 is TGCGCCAGCAGCCTAAACCCAGGGGTCTCCTACGAGCAGTACTTC.

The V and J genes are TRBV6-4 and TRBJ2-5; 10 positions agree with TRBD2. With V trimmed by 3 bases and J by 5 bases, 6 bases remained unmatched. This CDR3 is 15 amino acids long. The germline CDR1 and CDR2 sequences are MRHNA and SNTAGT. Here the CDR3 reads CASSESSGSGETQYF. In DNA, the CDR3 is TGTGCCAGCAGTGAGTCTAGCGGGAGTGGTGAGACCCAGTACTTC.

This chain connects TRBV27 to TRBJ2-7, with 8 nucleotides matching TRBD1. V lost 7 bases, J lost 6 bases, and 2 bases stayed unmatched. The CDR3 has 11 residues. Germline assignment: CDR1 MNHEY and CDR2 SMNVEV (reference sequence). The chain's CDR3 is CASMDRAEQYF. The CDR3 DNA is TGTGCCAGCATGGACAGGGCCGAGCAGTACTTC.

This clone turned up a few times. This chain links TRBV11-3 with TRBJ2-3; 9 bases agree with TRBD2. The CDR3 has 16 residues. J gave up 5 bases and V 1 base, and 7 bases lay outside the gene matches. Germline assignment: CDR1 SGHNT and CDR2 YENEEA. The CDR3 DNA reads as TGTGCCAGCAGCTTAGGTAGCGGGGGAGGAGGAGATACGCAGTATTTT. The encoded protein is CASSLGSGGGGDTQYF.

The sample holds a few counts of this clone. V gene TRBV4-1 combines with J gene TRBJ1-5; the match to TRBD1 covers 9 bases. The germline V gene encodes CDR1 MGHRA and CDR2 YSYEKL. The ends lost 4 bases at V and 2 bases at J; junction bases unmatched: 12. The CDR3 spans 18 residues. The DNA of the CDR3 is TGCGCCAGCAGCCTCCGACAGGGGGGGGCGCATGGCAATCAGCCCCAGCATTTT. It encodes CASSLRQGGAHGNQPQHF.